These T cell receptor beta chains were read from a single sample in a study of shared clonotypes between healthy human individuals. The assay was immunoSEQ multiplex PCR, and TCRdb's table has in-frame clones only and misses some. Among over 1.5 million clones, around 98% were seen once, and the ten largest hold 0.4% to 0.45%. The sequencing input was naive CD4+ T cells sorted from blood. The receptors were sampled from a man aged 30 to 45 in good health. Each CDR3 is given without its conserved first and last residue.

v_call	cdr3_aa
TRBV18	ASSPPWGRSEQY
TRBV5-4	ASSNLWGRAEQRTGELF
TRBV18	ASSTRRGRKETQY
TRBV10-3	AISESTGVETQY
TRBV5-4	ASSRGGRNGPADTQY
TRBV9	ASSVADGRAYEQY
TRBV18	ASSPRGTDISGRAMKTQY
TRBV9	ASSVDPQGSTEAF
TRBV18	ASSPGDRSANVLT
TRBV7-6	ASSFTFGGEETQY
TRBV6-5	ASTKPGTDTQY
TRBV19	ASSTRSWGLIQPQH
TRBV7-6	ASSLQTGPDTQY
TRBV5-1	ASSPAGTEFYEQY
TRBV28	ASSRGDRAAEKLF
TRBV7-9	ASSLPFGLAGLAKNIQY
TRBV28	ASSIAGGPGYT
TRBV7-6	ASSLGAQGQGPAYEQY
TRBV11-2	ASSPRTWGSYEQY
TRBV5-1	ASSLAEGTGELF